This T cell receptor beta chain was obtained from a study of T cell responses to AZD1222 COVID-19 vaccine. Sequenced by immunoSEQ multiplex PCR; TCRdb stores in-frame clones only, minus some. This table has 150,000 to 250,000 clones, approximately 94% appearing once. The CDR3 has 11 residues. Germline assignment: CDR1 SEHNR and CDR2 FQNEAQ (reference sequence). V was shortened by 2 bases and J by 8 bases, with 1 base between the two germline ends. This chain uses TRBV7-9 with TRBJ1-6; D gene uncertain. The sequencing used peripheral blood, collected 28 days after the second AZD1222 dose. The clonotype originates from an adult who received the AZD1222 COVID-19 vaccine. CDR3 residues: CASSLYSPLHF. The CDR3 DNA is TGTGCCAGCAGCTTATATTCACCCCTCCACTTT.